One sample yielded the 27 T cell receptor beta chains listed below, sequenced in a study of molecular identifiers for immune sequencing clone quantification. One entry per CDR3 protein results from TCRdb running MiXCR on the PCR reads. Altogether 460,000 or so distinct CDR3 sequences are present, roughly 24% being singletons, with the ten largest covering 0.76%. The sample was naive CD8+ T cells from blood, with Jurkat cell RNA spiked in. Subset indicated: FACS-sorted CD8+CD4-CCR7+CD45RA+ naive T cells. Every receptor here comes from a human donor in good health. Some libraries in this study had Jurkat cell RNA spiked in.

The table lists this clonotype with a count of one. Possible read error: a much larger clone is one base away. The CDR3 ends on some other residue instead of the conserved phenylalanine or tryptophan, so this is likely a read error. The chain recombines TRBV4-1 with TRBJ1-2, with D maybe TRBD1 (5 bases). In germline, CDR1 is MGHRA, CDR2 YSYEKL. This CDR3 region has 16 residues. V lost 1 base to trimming and J lost 0 bases, with 12 bases between them. The CDR3 nucleotides are TGCGCCAGCAGCCAAGTTATGGGGCAAACTAACTATGGCTACACCTCC. The encoded protein is CASSQVMGQTNYGYTS.

This clonotype was seen repeatedly, ten times or more. CDR3 nucleotide sequence: TGTGCCAGCAGCTCCTCCCTCGGGGGTGAAAAACTGTTTTTT. The encoded protein is CASSSSLGGEKLFF. The chain couples TRBV7-9 to TRBJ1-4; D is possibly TRBD1 (5 bases). Trimming left V 4 bases short and J 7 bases short, with 13 bases between. CDR1 and CDR2 (germline): SEHNR, FQNEAQ (reference sequence). The CDR3 sequence is 14 residues long.

J is TRBJ2-7 and V is TRBV13; 8 positions agree with TRBD1. V lost 4 bases, J lost 6 bases, and 5 bases stayed unmatched. The germline V gene has CDR1 PRHDT and CDR2 FYEKMQ (reference sequence). The CDR3 has 13 amino acids. For the CDR3, the DNA is TGTGCCAGCAGCTCTCAGGGGGCTATCGAGCAGTACTTC. Its protein is CASSSQGAIEQYF.

V is TRBV6-5 and J is TRBJ1-2; D possibly corresponds to TRBD1 (5 bases). Germline CDR1 reads MNHEY; CDR2 reads SVGAGI. The CDR3 is 14 residues long. V gave up 0 bases and J gave up 7 bases, with 12 bases separating them. The CDR3 region is CASSYSGGAGGYTF. The DNA of the CDR3 is TGTGCCAGCAGTTACTCGGGGGGAGCGGGTGGCTACACCTTC.

There are many counts of this clonotype. The chain has TRBV6-2 or TRBV6-3 and TRBJ2-3; 7 nucleotides match TRBD1. Trimming removed 6 bases from V and 10 bases from J; junction bases left unmatched: 4. The CDR3 runs to 11 residues. CDR1 and CDR2 from the germline V gene are MNHEY and SVGEGT. CDR3 coding DNA: TGTGCCAGCAGGTCCGGGACAGCGCAGTATTTT. Translating it yields CASRSGTAQYF.

The genes are TRBV5-5 and TRBJ2-1, with a tentative D call TRBD1 (5 bases). The CDR3 runs 14 residues. V lost 4 bases and J lost 8, with 16 bases in between. Germline assignment: CDR1 SGHKS and CDR2 YYEKEE (reference sequence). In DNA, the CDR3 is TGTGCCAGCAGCGTACCACCAGGGTTAGATGAGCAGTTCTTC. Translating it yields CASSVPPGLDEQFF.

The gene calls are TRBV6-5 and TRBJ1-1; D perhaps matches TRBD1 (5 bases). The germline V and J ends were trimmed by 2 bases and 0 bases, with 19 bases remaining between them. The germline gives CDR1 MNHEY, CDR2 SVGAGI. This CDR3 has 18 residues. CDR3 in DNA: TGTGCCAGCAGTTACGGGGCCTCAGGGCTGCGGGTGAACACTGAAGCTTTCTTT. This codes for CASSYGASGLRVNTEAFF.

This clonotype was detected once. The chain carries TRBV9 and TRBJ2-7; no reliable D call. Between the trimmed V and J ends, which lost 0 bases and 9 bases, there was a span of 16 bases. This CDR3 is built from 14 residues. The germline gives CDR1 SGDLS, CDR2 YYNGEE. In DNA form, the CDR3 reads TGTGCCAGCAGCGTAGGGGTAGCCTCCTCCGCGCAGTACTTC. Residues: CASSVGVASSAQYF.

This clonotype was seen a handful of times. The chain carries TRBV5-1 and TRBJ1-3; 7 nucleotides align to TRBD1. V lost 2 bases and J lost 1; bases outside the gene matches: 6. Per the germline V gene, CDR1 is SGHRS and CDR2 is YFSETQ. This CDR3 has 16 residues. The CDR3: CASSLDPRGSGNTIYF. The CDR3, as DNA: TGCGCCAGCAGCTTAGACCCCAGGGGGTCTGGAAACACCATATATTTT.

This clonotype was seen only once. A read error is possible here, since a much larger clone lies one base away. The chain employs TRBV28 and TRBJ2-5; no reliable D call. This CDR3 is built from 15 residues. Germline-derived CDR1 and CDR2 are MDHEN and SYDVKM. Trimming cost V 4 bases and J 4 bases, with 16 bases left between them. The CDR3 region has the DNA TGTGCCAGCAGTTCCGACCATTGGTCGCGAGAGACCCAGTACTTC. As protein: CASSSDHWSRETQYF.

At least ten counts were recorded for this clonotype. The chain links TRBV5-6 to TRBJ2-3; the D gene is possibly TRBD1 (6 bases). From germline, CDR1 is SGHDT and CDR2 YYEEEE. The V and J ends lost 0 bases and 6 bases respectively, with 14 bases between them. The CDR3 sequence is 15 residues long. CDR3 in amino acids: CASSLEGRGADTQYF. CDR3 nucleotides: TGTGCCAGCAGCTTGGAGGGCAGGGGAGCGGATACGCAGTATTTT.

This clonotype showed up just a few times. The genes are TRBV6-1 and TRBJ2-7; the match to TRBD1 covers 8 bases. Germline CDR1 reads MNHNS; CDR2 reads SASEGT. This CDR3 region has 16 residues. V was pared by 6 bases and J by 2 bases, with 12 bases of the junction left unmatched. The CDR3 is CASSPPVTGATYEQYF. DNA for the CDR3: TGTGCCAGCAGCCCCCCGGTGACAGGGGCGACCTACGAGCAGTACTTC.

This clonotype was detected a few times. The V call is TRBV27, the J call TRBJ2-7; D unclear. This CDR3 spans 14 amino acids. Per the germline V gene, CDR1 is MNHEY and CDR2 is SMNVEV (reference sequence). The V gene lost 2 bases and the J gene lost 2 bases, with 10 bases spanning the gap. This CDR3 reads CASSLRTRTYEQYF. As DNA, the CDR3 is TGTGCCAGCAGTTTACGAACACGAACCTACGAGCAGTACTTC.

The sample holds many counts of this clonotype. This sequence joins TRBV11-3 and TRBJ2-3; D perhaps matches TRBD1 (6 bases). Germline CDR1 and CDR2: SGHNT and YENEEA. There are 15 residues in the CDR3. Trimming took off 4 bases at V and 2 bases at J, with 13 bases between the two ends. The CDR3 is CASSSRGSDTDTQYF. Here the CDR3 DNA reads TGTGCCAGCAGCTCCAGGGGATCGGACACAGATACGCAGTATTTT.

Ten or more counts support this clonotype. This chain's CDR3 is CASSYSIGSGTDTQYF. The DNA of the CDR3 is TGTGCCAGCAGTTACTCGATTGGGAGTGGAACAGATACGCAGTATTTT. The J gene is TRBJ2-3, the V gene TRBV6-5; TRBD2 might be the D (5 bases). Trimming pared 0 bases from V and 3 bases from J, leaving 13 bases between. CDR1 MNHEY and CDR2 SVGAGI come from the germline V gene. This CDR3 has 16 residues.

This clonotype was recorded many times. The V call is TRBV10-2, the J call TRBJ2-3; D unresolved. Germline V gene data show CDR1 as WSHSY and CDR2 as SAAADI. The V gene lost 4 bases and the J gene lost 4 bases, with 6 bases spanning the gap. This CDR3 contains 12 residues. The CDR3 DNA reads as TGCGCCAGCAGTGTCGTGGCAGATACGCAGTATTTT. Translated: CASSVVADTQYF.

This clonotype was counted at least ten times. The CDR3 nucleotides read TGCAGCGTCGTCGATGGGACAGGGCCAACGGGGGTGTACTTC. Its protein is CSVVDGTGPTGVYF. The chain has TRBV29-1 and TRBJ2-7, with 9 bases lining up with TRBD1. V gave up 6 bases and J gave up 12 bases; unmatched junction bases: 18. Germline assignment: CDR1 SQVTM and CDR2 ANQGSEA. This CDR3 has 14 residues.

Notes on this clonotype: The junction shows a germline mismatch at one end, possibly a read error. V and J are TRBV7-9 and TRBJ1-1; D is perhaps TRBD1 (5 bases). The CDR3 has 16 residues. The germline CDR1 and CDR2 sequences are SEHNR and FQNEAQ (reference sequence). The chain's CDR3 is CASSLGRQHINTEAFF. The CDR3, as DNA: TGTGCCAGCAGCTTAGGAAGACAGCACATAAACACTGAAGCATTCTTT.

The chain carries TRBV7-9 and TRBJ1-2; D may be TRBD1 (6 bases). V lost 2 bases, J lost 4 bases, and 17 bases lay in between. The CDR3 length is 16 residues. Germline V gives CDR1 SEHNR, CDR2 FQNEAQ (reference sequence). This CDR3 is CASSLPTGGEAYGYTF. Written as DNA, the CDR3 is TGTGCCAGCAGCTTACCGACAGGAGGTGAGGCCTATGGCTACACCTTC.

This clonotype was recorded at least ten times. The gene calls are TRBV28 and TRBJ2-7; 7 positions agree with TRBD1. With V trimmed by 2 bases and J by 3 bases, 4 bases remained unmatched. Germline loops: CDR1 MDHEN, CDR2 SYDVKM. This CDR3 is built from 14 residues. As DNA, the CDR3 is TGTGCCAGCAGTTTAGGTGGACAGGTCTACGAGCAGTACTTC. As protein: CASSLGGQVYEQYF.

V gene TRBV19 combines with J gene TRBJ2-2; D unclear. CDR1 and CDR2 (germline): LNHDA, SQIVND (reference sequence). CDR3 size: 12 residues. Trimming took off 6 bases at V and 6 bases at J, with 8 bases between the two ends. Here the CDR3 reads CASSSAPGELFF. In nucleotides, the CDR3 is TGTGCCAGTAGCTCTGCCCCCGGGGAGCTGTTTTTT.

This clonotype was counted only a few times. V and J are TRBV10-3 and TRBJ2-5; a weak D match, TRBD1 (6 bases). The V end was cut by 2 bases, the J end by 0 bases, with 13 bases between. From germline, CDR1 is ENHRY and CDR2 SYGVKD. There are 16 residues in the CDR3. The CDR3 DNA sequence: TGTGCCATCAGTGAGGGAGCAGGGGTGGACCAAGAGACCCAGTACTTC. This sequence encodes CAISEGAGVDQETQYF.

The V and J genes are TRBV7-9 and TRBJ2-7; D call uncertain. Trimming took off 5 bases at V and 2 bases at J, with 13 bases between the two ends. From germline, CDR1 is SEHNR and CDR2 FQNEAQ (reference sequence). The CDR3 is made up of 14 amino acids. The CDR3 sequence: CASSNSSMAYEQYF. CDR3 in DNA: TGTGCCAGCAGCAACAGTTCCATGGCCTACGAGCAGTACTTC.

The chain uses TRBV28 and TRBJ2-1; the D gene is possibly TRBD2 (6 bases). V dropped 5 bases and J dropped 0 bases, with 14 bases sitting between them. Germline lookup yields CDR1 MDHEN and CDR2 SYDVKM. This CDR3 is built from 16 residues. The CDR3 loop is CASSPTLASSYNEQFF. The CDR3 DNA reads TGTGCCAGCAGTCCGACCCTAGCGAGCTCCTACAATGAGCAGTTCTTC.

This clonotype was detected only a few times. The CDR3 protein is CASSSEVSNQPQHF. CDR3 sequence (DNA): TGTGCCAGCTCCTCAGAGGTTAGCAATCAGCCCCAGCATTTT. The chain recombines TRBV19 with TRBJ1-5; no reliable D call. The CDR3 has 14 amino acids. Germline loops: CDR1 LNHDA, CDR2 SQIVND (reference sequence). Trimming removed 9 bases at V and 0 bases at J, with 12 bases between.

CDR3 region: CASRRLDRSYNEQFF. The CDR3 nucleotides read TGTGCCAGCAGAAGACTCGACCGCTCCTACAATGAGCAGTTCTTC. The chain recombines TRBV6-2 or TRBV6-3 with TRBJ2-1; D call uncertain. CDR3 length equals 15 residues. The V gene lost 6 bases and the J gene lost 0 bases, with 12 bases spanning the gap. CDR1 is MNHEY, CDR2 SVGEGT, per germline.

This clonotype was counted between two and nine times. The chain has TRBV25-1 and TRBJ2-3, with D possibly TRBD2 on 7 matching bases. Trimming took 0 bases from V and 3 from J, leaving 19 bases between them. CDR3 length: 18 amino acids. Looked up from germline, CDR1 is MGHDK and CDR2 is SYGVNS. The CDR3 loop is CASSEYRGAGVSTDTQYF. The CDR3 DNA sequence: TGTGCCAGCAGTGAATATCGGGGGGCGGGAGTCTCGACAGATACGCAGTATTTT.